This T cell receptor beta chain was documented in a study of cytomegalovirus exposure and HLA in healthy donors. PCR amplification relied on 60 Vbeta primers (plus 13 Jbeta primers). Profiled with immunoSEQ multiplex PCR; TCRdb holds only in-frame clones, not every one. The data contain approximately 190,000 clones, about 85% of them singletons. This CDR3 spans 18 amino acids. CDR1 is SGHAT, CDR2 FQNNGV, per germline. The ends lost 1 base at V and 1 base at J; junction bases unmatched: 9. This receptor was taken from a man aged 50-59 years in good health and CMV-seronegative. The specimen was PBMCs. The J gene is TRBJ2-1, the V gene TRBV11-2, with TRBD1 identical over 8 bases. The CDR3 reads CASSLVGNRDRSYNEQFF. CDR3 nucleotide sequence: TGTGCCAGCAGCTTAGTAGGAAACCGGGACAGGTCCTACAATGAGCAGTTCTTC.